The 14 T cell receptor beta chains listed next were all sequenced from one sample in a study of CD8 T cells in ankylosing spondylitis. TCRdb re-derived calls from the 5' RACE reads in MiXCR, one entry per CDR3 protein. The sample contains approximately 250,000 distinct CDR3 sequences, more than 20% of which appear only once. The sample comprised blood, either unsorted or a sorted T cell fraction (not recorded which). These receptors were collected from a male donor with ankylosing spondylitis or in good health (not recorded which).

This clonotype was observed many times. J is TRBJ2-2 and V is TRBV11-2; maybe TRBD2 (5 bases). Germline assignment: CDR1 SGHAT and CDR2 FQNNGV. V was pared by 5 bases and J by 7 bases, with 14 bases between. The CDR3 extends over 14 amino acids. CDR3 sequence (DNA): TGTGCCAGCAGCCCCACCCCGCGGGTCGGGGAGCTGTTTTTT. Its protein product is CASSPTPRVGELFF.

This clonotype was seen a few times. The chain is built from TRBV27 and TRBJ2-7; D is unclear. Germline V gene lookup returns CDR1 MNHEY and CDR2 SMNVEV (reference sequence). This CDR3 contains 15 residues. The ends were cut back, 9 bases at V and 1 base at J, with 19 bases in the middle. The CDR3 DNA reads TGTGCCAGACCCATCTCGCCGCGGTGGTCCTACGAGCAGTACTTC. As protein: CARPISPRWSYEQYF.

There are many counts of this clonotype. The CDR3 nucleotides read TGTGCCATCATGGGACAGAACACCGGGGAGCTGTTTTTT. Encoded protein: CAIMGQNTGELFF. The chain uses TRBV10-3 and TRBJ2-2; D perhaps matches TRBD1 (6 bases). V was pared by 7 bases and J by 1 base, with 7 bases between. The CDR3 contains 13 residues. CDR1 ENHRY and CDR2 SYGVKD come from the germline V gene.

V gene TRBV18 combines with J gene TRBJ2-3, with 9 bases lining up with TRBD1. The germline V gene has CDR1 KGHSH and CDR2 LQKENI. V shed 1 base, J shed 2 bases, and the junction held 4 bases outside the gene matches. The CDR3 covers 16 residues. The CDR3 reads CASSPLGQGLTDTQYF. DNA for the CDR3: TGTGCCAGCTCACCACTGGGACAGGGACTCACAGATACGCAGTATTTT. The full variable domain, its missing parts supplied by reference TRBV18 and TRBJ2-3, is NAGVMQNPRHLVRRRGQEARLRCSPMKGHSHVYWYRQLPEEGLKFMVYLQKENIIDESGMPKERFSAEFPKEGPSILRIQQVVRGDSAAYFCASSPLGQGLTDTQYFGPGTRLTVL.

This clonotype was detected once. The chain couples TRBV4-2 to TRBJ2-1; TRBD1 might be the D (5 bases). Germline V CDR1 and CDR2: LGHNA, YNFKEQ. This CDR3 is 18 amino acids long. Trimming removed 0 bases at V and 4 bases at J, with 19 bases between. The DNA of the CDR3 is TGTGCCAGCAGCCAAGATTACGGTGCAGGGCAGGGATACAATGAGCAGTTCTTC. Encoded protein: CASSQDYGAGQGYNEQFF.

The V gene is TRBV6-2 or TRBV6-3, the J gene TRBJ2-5; 7 nucleotides agree with TRBD2. The CDR3 loop spans 13 amino acids. In germline, CDR1 is MNHEY, CDR2 SVGEGT. V lost 6 bases to trimming and J lost 6 bases; unmatched junction nucleotides: 7. Here the CDR3 reads CASRSSGIKTQYF. The CDR3 DNA reads as TGTGCCAGCAGATCTAGCGGAATAAAGACCCAGTACTTC.

This clonotype was seen ten or more times. The gene calls are TRBV5-1 and TRBJ2-6, with unresolved D. Trimming took 0 bases from V and 0 from J, leaving 4 bases between them. This CDR3 region has 15 residues. Germline assignment: CDR1 SGHRS and CDR2 YFSETQ. The CDR3 spells CASSLGASGANVLTF. The CDR3 DNA reads as TGCGCCAGCAGCTTGGGGGCCTCTGGGGCCAACGTCCTGACTTTC.

In this sample, this clonotype turned up many times. The chain recombines TRBV20-1 with TRBJ1-1; perhaps TRBD1 as D (6 bases). Deletions cut 0 bases from V and 3 bases from J, with 23 bases between. Per germline, CDR1 DFQATT and CDR2 SNEGSKA (reference sequence). CDR3 length: 18 amino acids. In nucleotides, the CDR3 is TGCAGTGCTAGAGATAAATTGGGACACTCCACGGCGTACACTGAAGCTTTCTTT. Protein product: CSARDKLGHSTAYTEAFF.

This clonotype was detected only a few times. V usage is TRBV5-5 and J usage is TRBJ2-5, with D unclear. CDR1 and CDR2 from the germline V gene are SGHKS and YYEKEE (reference sequence). Trimming took off 5 bases at V and 0 bases at J, with 8 bases between the two ends. The CDR3 runs 13 residues. CDR3 coding DNA: TGTGCCAGCAGTACACCGTACCAAGAGACCCAGTACTTC. Translating it yields CASSTPYQETQYF.

This clonotype was seen at least ten times. The chain has TRBV10-3 and TRBJ1-2, with a tentative D call TRBD1 (6 bases). There are 12 residues in the CDR3. V was trimmed by 2 bases and J by 8 bases, leaving 9 bases between them. Germline V gene data show CDR1 as ENHRY and CDR2 as SYGVKD. This CDR3 is CAISERGAGYTF. The CDR3 coding sequence is TGTGCCATCAGTGAGCGGGGGGCAGGCTACACCTTC.

This clonotype was picked up a small number of times. This chain links TRBV15 with TRBJ2-7; maybe TRBD1 (5 bases). Per germline, CDR1 LNHNV and CDR2 YYDKDF (reference sequence). This CDR3 has 14 residues. Trimming removed 1 base from V and 6 bases from J, with 13 bases in between. For the CDR3, the DNA is TGTGCCACCAGCAGAGCCCTAACAGGTGGCGAGCAGTACTTC. Translated, it gives CATSRALTGGEQYF.

The V and J genes are TRBV2 and TRBJ1-1, with D hard to call. Trimming shortened V by 6 bases and J by 3 bases, and 11 bases separated the two germline ends. Germline values: CDR1 SNHLY, CDR2 FYNNEI. The CDR3 covers 13 residues. CDR3 region: CASRAAFDTEAFF. The CDR3 nucleotides read TGTGCCAGCAGAGCTGCCTTCGACACTGAAGCTTTCTTT.

The J gene is TRBJ2-5, the V gene TRBV2, with D tentatively TRBD1 (6 bases). Per germline, CDR1 SNHLY and CDR2 FYNNEI. The V end lost 11 bases, the J end lost 5 bases, and 12 bases lay between the germline ends. CDR3 size: 11 residues. CDR3 nucleotides: TGTGCCCGCGCCAGGGGCGAGACCCAGTACTTC. This sequence encodes CARARGETQYF.

The genes are TRBV12-3 or TRBV12-4 and TRBJ2-3; D unclear. The CDR3 runs 14 residues. Trimming took off 3 bases at V and 2 bases at J, with 9 bases between the two ends. This CDR3 is CASSLGPPTDTQYF. CDR3 bases: TGTGCCAGCAGTTTGGGCCCTCCCACAGATACGCAGTATTTT.